This TCR beta chain was obtained from a study of CXCR3-negative and CXCR3-positive naive CD8 T cells (dated by TCRdb to between 2018 and 2020). Broadly, across the study: About 150 million TRB reads were obtained in total, roughly 1.5 +/- 0.3 million reads per library. Diversity and physicochemical repertoire analyses covered eleven to twelve donors pooled from two independent experiments. Naive subsets from 5 or 6 donors and memory cells from 3 donors were included in the TRBV-TRBJ cluster analysis.

From a lookup of the germline V gene (reference sequence), CDR1 and CDR2 are SEHNR and FQNEAQ. The CDR3 measures 19 amino acids from cysteine to phenylalanine. No DNA was logged. Each CD8+ T cell subset was flow-sorted in triplicate, with some 300,000 cells per subset placed directly into RLT lysis buffer. To exclude memory contaminants, naive CD8+ T cells were stringently defined as CD45RO-CCR7+CD27+CD95-. Peripheral blood mononuclear cells were isolated from buffy coats using standard density gradient centrifugation. Naive CXCR3-negative and CXCR3-positive CD8+ T cells were flow-sorted on a FACSAria III. An RNeasy Mini Kit was used to extract total RNA from the sorted cells. Sequencing took place on a NextSeq 550. The Human TCR Profiling Kit (MiLaboratory) was used to prepare UMI-labeled 5' RACE TRB cDNA libraries. The full amount of extracted RNA was used for cDNA synthesis, and the full amount of resulting cDNA was used for PCR amplification. The libraries were made side by side, with each library going through the same number of PCR cycles. Under the source paper's analysis protocol: With a minimum of two reads required per UMI, MIGEC and MiXCR pulled out about 50,000 +/- 10,000 unique UMI-labeled TRB cDNA molecules from each library. Each library averaged around 40,000 +/- 10,000 functional in-frame TRB CDR3 nucleotide clonotypes without stop codons. After each sample was downsampled to 5000 UMI-labeled TRB molecules, VDJtools was used to calculate diversity metrics such as normalized Shannon-Wiener and Chao1. For the central five CDR3 residues, VDJtools calculated physicochemical properties weighted by clonotype size, namely interaction energy, strength, volume and Kidera factor 4. TCRdb reprocessed the reads and assigns one entry to each CDR3 protein sequence, leaving out DNA. Here the V and J calls rest on TCRdb's processing, not on the authors' analysis. This sample's records show 45,000 or so distinct CDR3 sequences. More than 1.5% of the sample goes to the ten largest clones.

General findings and caveats noted by the study authors: Repertoire diversity was comparably high in both naive subsets but much lower in memory CD8+ T cells. TRB CDR3s from CXCR3-positive naive cells showed higher hydrophobicity (lower Kidera factor 4), lower energy, and higher strength and volume indices than CXCR3-negative naive cells. Because surface CD5, which has been linked to self-reactivity in mice, was comparable between naive subsets, TCR interaction strength was also inferred from TRB CDR3 physicochemical properties. TRBV-TRBJ usage was similar between naive CXCR3-negative and CXCR3-positive cells from the same donor, while memory cells showed distinct patterns. Because CXCR3 expression was partially decreased after cryopreservation, freshly isolated PBMCs were used for most assays.

A note on this clonotype: What this receptor recognizes is not known.

Sequenced input: naive CXCR3- CD8+ T cells from blood. Taken with the paper, the label for cell subset or site translates to: CD45RO-CCR7+CD27+CD95- naive CD8+ T cells lacking CXCR3 (TNR3-). The sequence came from a human donor in good health. Some clones in this sample may be carry-over from other donors' samples. Recombination joined TRBV7-9 with TRBJ2-1; TCRdb's assignment of TRBD2 cannot be checked, as there is no DNA. The CDR3 amino acid sequence is: CASTFRTSGEEVVVNEQFF.